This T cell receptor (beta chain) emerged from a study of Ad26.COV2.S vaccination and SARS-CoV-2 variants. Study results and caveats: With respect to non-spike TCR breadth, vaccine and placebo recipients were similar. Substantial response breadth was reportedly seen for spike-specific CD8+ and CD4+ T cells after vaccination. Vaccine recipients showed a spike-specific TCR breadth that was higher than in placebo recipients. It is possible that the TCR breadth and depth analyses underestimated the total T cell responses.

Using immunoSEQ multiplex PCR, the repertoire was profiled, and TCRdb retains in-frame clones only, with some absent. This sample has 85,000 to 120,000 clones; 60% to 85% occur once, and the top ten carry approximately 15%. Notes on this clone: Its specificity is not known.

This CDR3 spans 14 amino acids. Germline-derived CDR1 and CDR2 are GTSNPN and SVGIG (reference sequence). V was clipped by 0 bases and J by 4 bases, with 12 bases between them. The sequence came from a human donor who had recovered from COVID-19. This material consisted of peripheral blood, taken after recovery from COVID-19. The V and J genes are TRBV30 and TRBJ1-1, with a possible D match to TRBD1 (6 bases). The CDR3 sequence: CAWSVRRGFTEAFF. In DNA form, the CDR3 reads TGTGCCTGGAGTGTGAGAAGGGGGTTCACTGAAGCTTTCTTT.